Below are 15 T cell receptor beta chains sequenced from a single sample in a study of cytomegalovirus exposure and HLA in healthy donors. The primer mix had 60 Vbeta and 13 Jbeta primers. TCRdb's table, derived via immunoSEQ multiplex PCR, lists solely in-frame clones and lacks some. The table includes tens of thousands of clones, roughly 86% detected once. Material for sequencing was PBMCs. The receptors come from a young man in good health and CMV-seronegative.

The chain carries TRBV28 and TRBJ2-1, with D possibly TRBD2 on 6 matching bases. V was shortened by 4 bases and J by 12 bases, with 13 bases between the two germline ends. Per germline, CDR1 MDHEN and CDR2 SYDVKM. This CDR3 has 12 residues. CDR3 residues: CASSSSGVRQFF. DNA for the CDR3: TGTGCCAGCAGTTCCTCGGGGGTCAGGCAGTTCTTC.

This clone was observed once. The chain carries TRBV7-2 and TRBJ2-7; 7 bases are a match to TRBD1. V lost 5 bases and J lost 0; bases outside the gene matches: 7. CDR3 length equals 15 residues. Germline CDR1 SGHTA, CDR2 FQGNSA. CDR3 residues: CASSPRTGPSYEQYF. Written as DNA, the CDR3 is TGTGCCAGCAGCCCAAGGACAGGCCCCTCCTACGAGCAGTACTTC.

The chain carries TRBV19 and TRBJ2-7, with 7 bases that match TRBD1. J lost 1 base, V lost 10 bases, and 4 bases had no gene match. The CDR3 is 12 residues long. Germline-derived CDR1 and CDR2 are LNHDA and SQIVND (reference sequence). CDR3 residues: CATRDRSYEQYF. The CDR3 region has the DNA TGTGCCACCCGGGACAGATCCTACGAGCAGTACTTC.

The V call is TRBV4-1, the J call TRBJ2-3; 9 nucleotides line up with TRBD1. Germline assignment: CDR1 MGHRA and CDR2 YSYEKL. V lost 1 base and J lost 10; bases outside the gene matches: 6. CDR3 length equals 14 residues. CDR3 loop: CASSQGTGVVAQYF. The DNA of the CDR3 is TGCGCCAGCAGCCAAGGGACAGGGGTGGTCGCGCAGTATTTT.

The chain is built from TRBV2 and TRBJ2-7; TRBD2 agrees at 7 bases. V shed 6 bases, J shed 0 bases, and the junction held 2 bases outside the gene matches. In germline, CDR1 is SNHLY, CDR2 FYNNEI. The CDR3 contains 13 residues. The CDR3 reads CASSRGVSYEQYF. Here the CDR3 DNA reads TGTGCCAGCAGCCGGGGGGTCTCCTACGAGCAGTACTTC.

V gene TRBV2 combines with J gene TRBJ2-5, with a weak D call TRBD1 (6 bases). With the DNA end fitting TRBJ2-7 better, the J assignment may be wrong. This CDR3 has 15 amino acids. Per the germline V gene, CDR1 is SNHLY and CDR2 is FYNNEI. The DNA for the CDR3 is TGTGCCAGCAGTGATAGGCAGGGGATATCCTACGAGCAGTACTTC. Its protein product is CASSDRQGISYEQYF.

The chain carries TRBV7-2 and TRBJ2-2; D might be TRBD2 (6 bases). Trimming removed 8 bases from V and 5 bases from J, with 12 bases in between. The CDR3 contains 13 residues. The germline V gene has CDR1 SGHTA and CDR2 FQGNSA. In DNA form, the CDR3 reads TGTGCCAGCGTTGGGCGGGGTACCGGGGAGCTGTTTTTT. As protein: CASVGRGTGELFF.

The V and J genes are TRBV28 and TRBJ2-1; 13 bases are a match to TRBD2. The CDR3 extends over 16 amino acids. The trim removed 4 bases at V and 8 bases at J, leaving 8 bases unmatched. The germline V gene encodes CDR1 MDHEN and CDR2 SYDVKM. The CDR3 DNA reads TGTGCCAGCAGTTCCCATATCGGACTAGCGGGGGATGAGCAGTTCTTC. It codes for CASSSHIGLAGDEQFF.

This clone showed up just a few times. The V gene is TRBV6-5, the J gene TRBJ1-5, with D unclear. This CDR3 has 14 amino acids. Trimming stripped 8 bases from V and 2 bases from J, with 13 bases between. Germline loops: CDR1 MNHEY, CDR2 SVGAGI. For the CDR3, the DNA is TGTGCCAGCTCAAATCAGGTCGGCAATCAGCCCCAGCATTTT. Amino acids: CASSNQVGNQPQHF.

A single count supports this clone. The chain uses TRBV5-6 and TRBJ2-2; 10 nucleotides line up with TRBD2. V lost 3 bases to trimming and J lost 5 bases; unmatched junction nucleotides: 16. This CDR3 comprises 19 residues. Germline CDR1 is SGHDT and CDR2 is YYEEEE. CDR3 region: CASSSLLHSGGAGTGELFF. The DNA of the CDR3 is TGTGCCAGCAGCTCCCTCTTACACAGCGGGGGGGCCGGGACCGGGGAGCTGTTTTTT.

The chain couples TRBV2 to TRBJ2-5; a possible D gene is TRBD1 (7 bases). The CDR3 has 16 residues. The germline V gene encodes CDR1 SNHLY and CDR2 FYNNEI. Trimming cost V 6 bases and J 0 bases, with 17 bases left between them. CDR3 loop: CASSTGGTVYQETQYF. DNA for the CDR3: TGTGCCAGCAGCACTGGAGGGACAGTCTACCAAGAGACCCAGTACTTC.

J is TRBJ1-3 and V is TRBV10-1; D not resolved. V was pared by 3 bases and J by 2 bases, with 5 bases between. Germline CDR1 WNHNN, CDR2 SYGVQD (reference sequence). This CDR3 is 13 amino acids long. The DNA of the CDR3 is TGCGCCAGCAGTGACCACACTGGAAACACCATATATTTT. Encoded protein: CASSDHTGNTIYF.

This chain links TRBV30 with TRBJ2-7; D is undetermined. Germline V gene sequence: CDR1 GTSNPN, CDR2 SVGIG (reference sequence). The CDR3 loop spans 13 amino acids. Trimming removed 3 bases at V and 0 bases at J, with 9 bases between. CDR3 in DNA: TGTGCCTGGAGAAGAGACAACTCCTACGAGCAGTACTTC. Its translation is CAWRRDNSYEQYF. Looking up the rest from reference TRBV30 and TRBJ2-7 gives the full variable domain: SQTIHQWPATLVQPVGSPLSLECTVEGTSNPNLYWYRQAAGRGLQLLFYSVGIGQISSEVPQNLSASRPQDRQFILSSKKLLLSDSGFYLCAWRRDNSYEQYFGPGTRLTVT.

V and J are TRBV29-1 and TRBJ2-5; D is unresolved. Looked up from germline, CDR1 is SQVTM and CDR2 is ANQGSEA. V was pared by 2 bases and J by 4 bases, with 8 bases between. The CDR3 extends over 12 amino acids. CDR3: CSVEYRVETQYF. In DNA, the CDR3 is TGCAGCGTTGAATACAGAGTAGAGACCCAGTACTTC.

The rearrangement links TRBV5-4 to TRBJ1-5, with D unresolved. This CDR3 region has 15 residues. Trimming left V 5 bases short and J 0 bases short, with 12 bases between. Germline V gene lookup returns CDR1 SGHNT and CDR2 YYREEE (reference sequence). In nucleotides, the CDR3 is TGTGCCAGCAGTCCTGATCTCTATAGCAATCAGCCCCAGCATTTT. Protein product: CASSPDLYSNQPQHF.